The 4 T cell receptor beta chains below were found in one sample sequenced in a study of blood T cell repertoires in COVID-19. TCRdb keeps only in-frame clones here, not all; method: immunoSEQ multiplex PCR. The sample holds 200,000 to 300,000 clones, 75% to 85% seen once. Sample: peripheral blood. These receptors were obtained from a human donor in a cohort sampled during active COVID-19.

The chain combines TRBV5-1 with TRBJ1-1; the D gene is possibly TRBD1 (5 bases). CDR3 length: 15 residues. The V end was cut by 4 bases, the J end by 4 bases, with 17 bases between. Germline-derived CDR1 and CDR2 are SGHRS and YFSETQ. CDR3 residues: CASSTLEGVGTEAFF. The CDR3 DNA is TGCGCCAGCAGCACCCTGGAAGGGGTCGGCACTGAAGCTTTCTTT.

The chain employs TRBV19 and TRBJ2-7; D call uncertain. Germline V CDR1 and CDR2: LNHDA, SQIVND (reference sequence). Trimming took 3 bases from V and 2 from J, leaving 8 bases between them. The CDR3 runs to 13 residues. The CDR3 spells CASSIGSAYEQYF. CDR3 sequence (DNA): TGTGCCAGTAGTATCGGGTCCGCCTACGAGCAGTACTTC.

The rearrangement uses TRBV11-3 and TRBJ2-5; no clear D gene. Germline V gives CDR1 SGHNT, CDR2 YENEEA. CDR3 length: 14 amino acids. Trimming removed 0 bases at V and 1 base at J, with 6 bases between. The CDR3 nucleotides read TGTGCCAGCAGCTTAGATACGGGCCAAGAGACCCAGTACTTC. This translates into CASSLDTGQETQYF.

This clone has a handful of counts. V usage is TRBV19 and J usage is TRBJ2-3; tentative D call: TRBD1 (6 bases). CDR3 size: 16 residues. Germline V CDR1 and CDR2: LNHDA, SQIVND (reference sequence). Trimming pared 5 bases from V and 0 bases from J, leaving 15 bases between. CDR3 protein: CASSGQNHPSTDTQYF. Here the CDR3 DNA reads TGTGCCAGTAGTGGACAGAACCACCCTAGCACAGATACGCAGTATTTT.